Below are 27 T cell receptor beta chains sequenced from a single sample in a study of T cells in women clearing cervical HPV infection. The protocol was immunoSEQ multiplex PCR, while the TCRdb copy is restricted to in-frame clones and leaves out a portion. The table lists approximately 38,000 clones, with 6.5% to 9% in the top ten. The specimen was blood buffy coat. These receptors all come from a woman between 18 and 69 years old with a cervical HPV16 infection that either progressed to CIN3+ or cleared (not recorded which).

In the case of this clone: The CDR3 end is not reached by the read, which stops 3 residues before it; the germline J gene fills it in. The chain joins TRBV6-2 or TRBV6-3 to TRBJ2-7; D is possibly TRBD1 (6 bases). Germline V gene data show CDR1 as MNHEY and CDR2 as SVGEGT. CDR3 length: 13 amino acids. V lost 5 bases and J 4 bases, leaving 12 bases between the germline ends. CDR3 bases read: TGTGCCAGCAGTGGACAGATCGGGTACGAG. Translated, it gives CASSGQIGYE. The entire CDR3 protein is CASSGQIGYEQYF.

As regards this clone: The sequenced fragment ends 3 residues before the CDR3 boundary, so the rest is inferred from the germline J gene. This chain joins TRBV20-1 and TRBJ1-3, with 7 bases that match TRBD1. The V segment lost 7 bases and the J segment 0 bases; nucleotides outside the gene matches: 6. The CDR3 sequence is 14 residues long. The germline gives CDR1 DFQATT, CDR2 SNEGSKA (reference sequence). This CDR3 reads CSGTTGDSGNTIYF. CDR3 DNA (partial): TGCAGTGGTACAACAGGGGACTCTGGAAACACC.

Comments on this clone: An end of the junction differs from the germline gene, which may be a read error. The read gets to within 3 residues of the CDR3 end, and the germline J gene fills in the rest. The chain links TRBV5-1 to TRBJ2-1; 7 bases are a match to TRBD1. The CDR3 spans 16 residues. Germline CDR1 is SGHRS and CDR2 is YFSETQ. CDR3 bases read: TGCGCCAGCGGCTTGACAGGGACACCCCGTTACAATGAG. Residues: CASGLTGTPRYNE. The full CDR3 protein reads CASGLTGTPRYNEQFF.

As regards this clone: The observed sequence ends 3 residues before the CDR3 terminus, with the missing tail filled in from the germline J gene. The genes are TRBV19 and TRBJ1-1; 10 nucleotides agree with TRBD1. The CDR3 totals 15 residues. V trimming: 5 bases; J trimming: 4 bases; junction bases outside the gene matches: 7. Germline assignment: CDR1 LNHDA and CDR2 SQIVND (reference sequence). The CDR3 is CASSHRQGATTEAFF. Incomplete CDR3 DNA: TGTGCCAGTAGTCACAGACAGGGGGCTACCACTGAA. Using reference TRBV19 and TRBJ1-1 for the parts outside the CDR3, the full variable domain is DGGITQSPKYLFRKEGQNVTLSCEQNLNHDAMYWYRQDPGQGLRLIYYSQIVNDFQKGDIAEGYSVSREKKESFPLTVTSAQKNPTAFYLCASSHRQGATTEAFFGQGTRLTVV.

This clone is called medium-sized based on its frequency. From the germline J gene comes the end of the CDR3, since the read stops 3 residues before it. The rearrangement uses TRBV10-3 and TRBJ2-3; 8 nucleotides match TRBD2. From germline, CDR1 is ENHRY and CDR2 SYGVKD. There are 12 residues in the CDR3. The ends lost 9 bases at V and 2 bases at J; junction bases unmatched: 1. CDR3 residues: CAMGLDTDTQYF. The sequenced part of the CDR3 DNA is TGTGCCATGGGACTAGACACAGATACG.

With regard to this clone: The CDR3 end is not reached by the read, which stops 3 residues before it; the germline J gene fills it in. V is TRBV10-1 and J is TRBJ2-4; weak D call: TRBD1 (6 bases). Per germline, CDR1 WNHNN and CDR2 SYGVQD (reference sequence). The CDR3 is 16 residues long. The DNA read from the CDR3 is TGCGCCAGGAAGGGGGTATCAGTGGTGAGTGCGGGCGGT. As protein: CARKGVSVVSAGG. The full CDR3 protein is CARKGVSVVSAGGQYF.

On this clone itself: Sequencing ends 3 residues short of the CDR3 end; the germline J gene provides the rest. The genes are TRBV29-1 and TRBJ1-2; TRBD1 agrees at 7 bases. Losses at the gene ends were 3 bases for V and 4 bases for J; bases not matched to a gene: 8. Germline CDR1 SQVTM, CDR2 ANQGSEA. The CDR3 loop spans 14 amino acids. CDR3 amino acids: CSVDWAGGSYGYTF. The covered CDR3 bases are TGCAGCGTTGATTGGGCAGGGGGTAGCTATGGC.

To note about this clone: Read data end 3 residues before the CDR3 end; the end is taken from the germline J gene. J is TRBJ1-4 and V is TRBV4-1; D is perhaps TRBD1 (5 bases). With 8 bases removed from V and 8 bases from J, the gap between germline ends came to 12 bases. The CDR3 extends over 12 amino acids. Germline V CDR1 and CDR2: MGHRA, YSYEKL. This chain's CDR3 is CASLGVGEKLFF. Partial CDR3 DNA: TGCGCCAGCCTAGGGGTGGGGGAAAAA.

Concerning this clone: The sequence runs out 3 residues before the end of the CDR3; the remainder is reconstructed from the germline J gene. V is TRBV20-1 and J is TRBJ1-4, with D unresolved. With 0 bases removed from V and 10 bases from J, the gap between germline ends came to 6 bases. Germline lookup yields CDR1 DFQATT and CDR2 SNEGSKA (reference sequence). The CDR3 runs 11 residues. CDR3 in amino acids: CSARDRGKLFF. CDR3 bases read: TGCAGTGCTAGAGATCGAGGAAAA.

About this clone: The CDR3 end is not reached by the read, which stops 3 residues before it; the germline J gene fills it in. This chain uses TRBV2 with TRBJ1-6; D is ambiguous. The V end was cut by 7 bases, the J end by 8 bases, with 9 bases between. There are 12 residues in the CDR3. CDR1 is SNHLY and CDR2 is FYNNEI in the germline V gene. CDR3 bases read: TGTGCCAGCAACCGGGTTGATTCACCC. Translated, it gives CASNRVDSP. The whole CDR3 is CASNRVDSPLHF.

Turning to this clone: The observed sequence ends 3 residues before the CDR3 terminus, with the missing tail filled in from the germline J gene. The gene calls are TRBV14 and TRBJ1-1; D is unclear. CDR1 and CDR2 (germline): SGHDN, FVKESK. This CDR3 is built from 13 residues. V shed 5 bases and J shed 4 bases, with 11 bases lying between them. Incomplete CDR3 DNA: TGTGCCAGCAGCTTACAGCGGGGCACTGAA. This gives the protein CASSLQRGTE. The whole CDR3 sequence is CASSLQRGTEAFF.

Details on this clone: Coverage ceases 3 residues before the CDR3 finishes, and the germline J gene fills in the end. This rearrangement joins TRBV30 to TRBJ1-2; D is ambiguous. The CDR3 contains 12 residues. Per germline, CDR1 GTSNPN and CDR2 SVGIG (reference sequence). The part of the CDR3 DNA that was read is TGTGCCTTGCGACGCGGGGTCTACGAC. Protein sequence: CALRRGVYD. The whole CDR3 is CALRRGVYDYTF.

Note on this clone: The read gets to within 3 residues of the CDR3 end, and the germline J gene fills in the rest. This chain joins TRBV11-2 and TRBJ1-6; no definite D call. CDR1 and CDR2 from the germline V gene are SGHAT and FQNNGV. V was cut by 5 bases and J by 6 bases, with 8 bases left in between. The CDR3 sequence is 13 residues long. Incomplete CDR3 DNA: TGTGCCAGCAGCCGAACTACTAATTCACCC. It yields the protein CASSRTTNSP. The whole CDR3 protein is CASSRTTNSPLHF. Looking up the rest from reference TRBV11-2 and TRBJ1-6 gives the full variable domain: EAGVAQSPRYKIIEKRQSVAFWCNPISGHATLYWYQQILGQGPKLLIQFQNNGVVDDSQLPKDRFSAERLKGVDSTLKIQPAKLEDSAVYLCASSRTTNSPLHFGNGTRLTVT.

Worth noting for this clone: The CDR3 goes on 3 residues after the read ends, and that part is filled in from the germline J gene. The V call is TRBV5-6, the J call TRBJ2-3; the match to TRBD1 covers 8 bases. The CDR3 spans 14 residues. Germline V gives CDR1 SGHDT, CDR2 YYEEEE. V lost 6 bases to trimming and J lost 5 bases; unmatched junction nucleotides: 8. The sequenced CDR3 bases are TGTGCCAGCACCTCCAGGGGGCGGGTAGATACG. This translates into CASTSRGRVDT. The full CDR3 reads CASTSRGRVDTQYF.

To note about this clone: With the read ending 3 residues before the CDR3 end, the germline J gene is used to fill in that end. The chain couples TRBV18 to TRBJ2-5; the D is unclear. The ends were cut back, 3 bases at V and 5 bases at J, with 13 bases in the middle. The length of the CDR3 is 14 residues. Germline V gene data show CDR1 as KGHSH and CDR2 as LQKENI. The sequenced CDR3 bases are TGTGCCAGCTCACCCAAGGCGGCGCCGGAGACC. Translated, it gives CASSPKAAPET. The entire CDR3 protein is CASSPKAAPETQYF.

Notes on this clone: From the germline J gene comes the end of the CDR3, since the read stops 3 residues before it. The V call is TRBV5-1, the J call TRBJ2-5; TRBD2 matches at 8 bases. The CDR3 sequence is 22 residues long. After removal of 3 bases from V and 3 bases from J, the junction contained 28 bases not matched to a gene. Per the germline V gene, CDR1 is SGHRS and CDR2 is YFSETQ. CDR3 DNA (partial): TGCGCCAGCAGCTCCGAGCGGGGGTTAATAACGTGGCGTATTACCGGGGAAGAGACC. The encoded protein is CASSSERGLITWRITGEET. The entire CDR3 protein reads CASSSERGLITWRITGEETQYF.

To note about this clone: The CDR3 goes on 3 residues after the read ends, and that part is filled in from the germline J gene. Other nucleotide sequences from this sample produce the same CDR3. This chain connects TRBV18 to TRBJ1-2; D call uncertain. The CDR3 contains 16 residues. In germline, CDR1 is KGHSH, CDR2 LQKENI. This chain's CDR3 is CASSPRLVYPTDTYTF. The sequenced part of the CDR3 DNA is TGTGCCAGCTCCCCGAGACTAGTCTACCCCACAGATACC.

Comment on this clone: Read coverage stops 3 residues before the CDR3 terminus; the germline J gene supplies the remainder. The rearrangement uses TRBV18 and TRBJ1-3; D unresolved. CDR1 is KGHSH and CDR2 is LQKENI in the germline V gene. V was trimmed by 3 bases and J by 8 bases, leaving 5 bases between them. The CDR3 loop spans 11 amino acids. The covered CDR3 bases are TGTGCCAGCTCACCTAGTGACACC. This sequence encodes CASSPSDT. The full CDR3 protein reads CASSPSDTIYF.

The chain's CDR3 is CASSIDTGVPNTEAFF. The part of the CDR3 DNA that was read is TGTGCCAGTAGTATAGACACAGGGGTTCCGAACACTGAA. This rearrangement joins TRBV19 to TRBJ1-1; 7 nucleotides agree with TRBD1. The observed sequence ends 3 residues before the CDR3 terminus, with the missing tail filled in from the germline J gene. Germline V CDR1 and CDR2: LNHDA, SQIVND (reference sequence). This CDR3 comprises 16 residues. V trimming: 0 bases; J trimming: 1 base; junction bases outside the gene matches: 5.

Note on this clone: The read is 3 residues too short to cover the CDR3 end, so that end is filled in from the germline J gene. The chain links TRBV6-2 or TRBV6-3 to TRBJ1-1; tentatively, D is TRBD1 (6 bases). The CDR3 totals 13 residues. Trimming cost V 8 bases and J 5 bases, with 15 bases left between them. Germline-derived CDR1 and CDR2 are MNHEY and SVGEGT. This CDR3 reads CASGPTGQTEAFF. The covered CDR3 bases are TGTGCCAGCGGACCAACAGGGCAGACTGAA.

Comments on this clone: The CDR3 goes on 3 residues after the read ends, and that part is filled in from the germline J gene. The chain is built from TRBV6-2 or TRBV6-3 and TRBJ2-4, with TRBD1 matching over 9 bases. CDR1 is MNHEY, CDR2 SVGEGT, per germline. The CDR3 totals 15 residues. The CDR3 sequence is CASSYGRTGDYGQYF. Partial CDR3 DNA: TGTGCCAGCAGTTACGGAAGGACAGGGGACTATGGT.

CDR3 bases read: TGCAGCGTTTCGGCCAGGTTAGGAGAAAAA. Translated: CSVSARLGEK. The whole CDR3 protein is CSVSARLGEKLFF. The rearrangement links TRBV29-1 to TRBJ1-4; D gene ambiguous. The read terminates 3 residues ahead of where the CDR3 ends, so the germline J gene completes it. The CDR3 is 13 amino acids. Trimming removed 5 bases from V and 8 bases from J, with 15 bases in between. Germline CDR1 is SQVTM and CDR2 is ANQGSEA.

With respect to this clone: The observed sequence ends 3 residues before the CDR3 terminus, with the missing tail filled in from the germline J gene. The chain is built from TRBV5-1 and TRBJ1-1; tentative D call: TRBD1 (5 bases). This CDR3 region has 16 residues. Trimming took 0 bases from V and 0 from J, leaving 12 bases between them. Germline CDR1 SGHRS, CDR2 YFSETQ. Incomplete CDR3 DNA: TGCGCCAGCAGCTTGGAGGGGCGCCTCATGAACACTGAA. Protein sequence: CASSLEGRLMNTE. The CDR3 reads in full as CASSLEGRLMNTEAFF.

Concerning this clone: With the read ending 3 residues before the CDR3 end, the germline J gene is used to fill in that end. The rearrangement uses TRBV5-4 and TRBJ1-2; D perhaps matches TRBD1 (6 bases). CDR1 SGHNT and CDR2 YYREEE come from the germline V gene (reference sequence). The CDR3 extends over 13 amino acids. V was trimmed by 3 bases and J by 4 bases, leaving 10 bases between them. Incomplete CDR3 DNA: TGTGCCAGCAGCTCGGACAGTGCCTATGGC. This encodes CASSSDSAYG. In full, the CDR3 reads CASSSDSAYGYTF.

Concerning this clone: The DNA ends 3 residues before the CDR3 does, and the rest of the CDR3 is filled in from the germline J gene. The chain has TRBV11-2 and TRBJ1-4; 7 positions agree with TRBD1. After removal of 1 base from V and 3 bases from J, the junction contained 2 bases not matched to a gene. This CDR3 comprises 15 residues. The germline V gene encodes CDR1 SGHAT and CDR2 FQNNGV. Partial CDR3 DNA: TGTGCCAGCAGCTTAGGTGGGACAGCTAATGAAAAA. Protein sequence: CASSLGGTANEK. The complete CDR3 reads CASSLGGTANEKLFF.

The covered CDR3 bases are TGTGCCAGCAGGTGGGGGACTAGCAACAATGAC. Encoded protein: CASRWGTSNND. The entire CDR3 reads CASRWGTSNNDYTF. This chain links TRBV7-2 with TRBJ1-2, with D perhaps matching TRBD1 (5 bases). The read terminates 3 residues ahead of where the CDR3 ends, so the germline J gene completes it. CDR1 is SGHTA and CDR2 is FQGNSA in the germline V gene. The CDR3 consists of 14 residues.

Turning to this clone: Sequencing ends 3 residues short of the CDR3 end; the germline J gene provides the rest. The V gene is TRBV19, the J gene TRBJ1-2, with TRBD1 identical over 7 bases. Germline values: CDR1 LNHDA, CDR2 SQIVND (reference sequence). The CDR3 totals 13 residues. This chain's CDR3 is CASNLRGGWGYTF. The sequenced part of the CDR3 DNA is TGTGCCAGCAACCTTAGAGGGGGCTGGGGC.